This paragraph reports one T cell receptor beta chain. Its antigen is undetermined. The primer mix had 60 Vbeta and 13 Jbeta primers. The method was immunoSEQ multiplex PCR; TCRdb's version includes in-frame clones alone and lacks a portion of them. The profile covers about 59,000 clones, with roughly 90% appearing a single time and about 1.4% taken by the ten largest. This record belongs to a study of cytomegalovirus exposure and HLA in healthy donors. Study-level background: Around 77 million unique TCRs from HLA-typed donors made up an early data release. Findings of the study overall: Sequencing depth across donors, presence/absence analyses assumed, was roughly uniform.

This CDR3 has 16 residues. V was clipped by 0 bases and J by 2 bases, with 13 bases between them. Per the germline V gene, CDR1 is LGHNA and CDR2 is YNFKEQ. This receptor was obtained from a man aged 30 to 45 in good health and CMV-seropositive. The chain links TRBV4-2 to TRBJ1-2; a weak D match, TRBD1 (6 bases). Specimen: PBMCs. DNA for the CDR3: TGTGCCAGCAGCCAAGAAGTAGCAGGGGAGAACTATGGCTACACCTTC. Translating it yields CASSQEVAGENYGYTF.